These T cell receptor beta chains were read from a single sample in a study of control samples from healthy donors and cancer patients. The table came from immunoSEQ multiplex PCR; TCRdb's copy has only in-frame clones and leaves some out. The table lists 100,000 or so clones, roughly 90% of them singletons. Sequencing used blood. Every receptor here comes from a man aged 25-45 years in good health. CDR3s include the opening cysteine and the closing phenylalanine or tryptophan. The D gene is left open where the match is weak. A clone size is listed for some rows: how often the clone was seen (once, few, many), or a class if it is expanded.

cdr3_aa cdr3_nt d_call clone_size j_call v_call
CASSPQRGPNEKLFF TGTGCCAGCAGTCCTCAGAGGGGGCCAAATGAAAAACTGTTTTTT TRBD1 . TRBJ1-4 TRBV6-5
CASSPIIRGPSGEKLFF TGTGCCAGCTCACCGATTATCAGGGGACCGAGCGGGGAAAAACTGTTTTTT . . TRBJ1-4 TRBV18
CSASRPTSSSYNEQFF TGCAGTGCTAGTCGCCCGACGTCAAGCTCCTACAATGAGCAGTTCTTC . . TRBJ2-1 TRBV20-1
CASSRSGPRYNEQFF TGTGCCAGCAGCCGAAGCGGGCCCCGATACAATGAGCAGTTCTTC . . TRBJ2-1 TRBV11-3
CASSPQGAINEQFF TGTGCCAGCAGCCCTCAGGGGGCTATAAATGAGCAGTTCTTC TRBD1 . TRBJ2-1 TRBV7-2
CAWSVGQGSYGYTF TGTGCCTGGAGTGTTGGACAGGGGTCCTATGGCTACACCTTC TRBD1 . TRBJ1-2 TRBV30
CASSQEQRGAQPQHF TGTGCCAGCAGCCAAGAACAGAGGGGTGCCCAGCCCCAGCATTTT . once TRBJ1-5 TRBV3-1/TRBV3-2
CASSPRTSKNTEAFF TGTGCCAGCAGCCCCCGGACATCCAAGAACACTGAAGCTTTCTTT . . TRBJ1-1 TRBV7-9
CASSTGGTSYGYTF TGTGCCAGCAGCACGGGAGGGACGTCGTATGGCTACACCTTC . few TRBJ1-2 TRBV14
CSVAADRATEAFF TGCAGCGTTGCCGCGGACAGGGCCACTGAAGCTTTCTTT TRBD1 . TRBJ1-1 TRBV29-1
CASSLDGGGPVRNEQFF TGTGCCAGCAGCCTAGATGGGGGGGGGCCTGTACGCAATGAGCAGTTCTTC . . TRBJ2-1 TRBV7-8
CASSQGQGRATNEKLFF TGTGCCAGCTCACAAGGACAGGGACGGGCAACTAATGAAAAACTGTTTTTT TRBD1 . TRBJ1-4 TRBV18
CASSEQVYNSPLHF TGCGCCAGCAGTGAACAGGTTTATAATTCACCCCTCCACTTT . . TRBJ1-6 TRBV10-1
CSVVGGGGTGETYGYTF TGCAGCGTTGTAGGGGGTGGAGGGACAGGGGAGACCTATGGCTACACCTTC TRBD1 . TRBJ1-2 TRBV29-1
CASSIGTEAFF TGTGCCAGTAGTATAGGCACTGAAGCTTTCTTT . . TRBJ1-1 TRBV19
CASSPAGQKNSPLHF TGTGCCAGCAGCCCCGCGGGACAGAAAAATTCACCCCTCCACTTT TRBD1 . TRBJ1-6 TRBV7-2
CASSEAGAGTEAFF TGTGCCAGCAGTGAAGCGGGGGCCGGGACTGAAGCTTTCTTT . . TRBJ1-1 TRBV6-1
CASSRDSSSGANVLTF TGTGCCAGTAGTAGAGACAGTTCCTCTGGGGCCAACGTCCTGACTTTC . many TRBJ2-6 TRBV19
CATSGEGSSWETQYF TGTGCCACCAGCGGGGAGGGATCATCTTGGGAGACCCAGTACTTC TRBD2 . TRBJ2-5 TRBV6-5
CATRNGATYEQYF TGTGCCACCCGAAACGGGGCAACCTACGAGCAGTACTTC . once TRBJ2-7 TRBV7-9
CASSLGYSNSQTPGDEQYF TGTGCCAGCAGCTTAGGATATTCGAACTCGCAAACCCCCGGGGACGAGCAGTACTTC . . TRBJ2-7 TRBV7-9
CASNRDSNFYEQYF TGTGCCAGCAATCGGGACAGCAACTTCTACGAGCAGTACTTC TRBD1 . TRBJ2-7 TRBV28
CASSRGVTSGNTIYF TGTGCCAGCAGCCGAGGGGTGACCTCTGGAAACACCATATATTTT . few TRBJ1-3 TRBV6-5
CASSLGGQGYNSPLHF TGTGCCAGCAGCTTAGGGGGACAGGGGTATAATTCACCCCTCCACTTT TRBD1 . TRBJ1-6 TRBV7-2
CASSWTGFRVGANVLTF TGTGCCAGCAGCTGGACAGGGTTCCGAGTTGGGGCCAACGTCCTGACTTTC TRBD1 . TRBJ2-6 TRBV14
CASSSFQQPQHF TGTGCCAGCAGTTCGTTTCAGCAGCCCCAGCATTTT . once TRBJ1-5 TRBV6-5
CASSFEGQPQHF TGTGCCAGCAGCTTCGAAGGCCAGCCCCAGCATTTT . . TRBJ1-5 TRBV7-9
CASSDGVQETQYF TGTGCCAGCAGTGACGGGGTACAAGAGACCCAGTACTTC . . TRBJ2-5 TRBV6-4
CASSFPGQGLYF TGTGCCAGCAGTTTCCCCGGCCAGGGGCTGTACTTC . . TRBJ2-7 TRBV27
CASSPNPGGNQPQHF TGTGCCAGCAGCCCGAACCCAGGGGGCAATCAGCCCCAGCATTTT . . TRBJ1-5 TRBV11-2
CASSSPAGIKVNEQFF TGTGCCAGCAGCTCCCCAGCGGGTATCAAGGTAAATGAGCAGTTCTTC . few TRBJ2-1 TRBV7-9
CASSSNFGNTIYF TGCGCCAGCAGCTCTAATTTTGGAAACACCATATATTTT . . TRBJ1-3 TRBV5-1
CASSTRGQAPNNEQFF TGTGCCAGCAGCACCCGAGGACAGGCTCCTAACAATGAGCAGTTCTTC TRBD1 . TRBJ2-1 TRBV7-9
CASTTGKNNGYTF TGCGCCAGCACCACCGGGAAGAACAACGGCTACACCTTC . . TRBJ1-2 TRBV5-1
CASSSPLPTGENYGYTF TGTGCCAGCAGTTCTCCACTTCCGACAGGGGAAAACTATGGCTACACCTTC TRBD1 few TRBJ1-2 TRBV28
CASSPPGWDEKLFF TGTGCCAGCTCACCACCAGGGTGGGATGAAAAACTGTTTTTT . . TRBJ1-4 TRBV18
CASSFDRGRLNEQFF TGTGCCAGCAGTTTCGACAGGGGGCGACTCAATGAGCAGTTCTTC TRBD1 . TRBJ2-1 TRBV28
CASSAIAGGTGELFF TGTGCCAGCAGCGCTATAGCGGGGGGTACCGGGGAGCTGTTTTTT TRBD2 . TRBJ2-2 TRBV9
CASSFEDTIPEQYF TGTGCCAGCAGCTTCGAGGACACGATCCCCGAGCAGTACTTC . . TRBJ2-7 TRBV28
CAKYIRTSGSNEQFF TGTGCCAAGTACATCCGGACTAGCGGGAGCAATGAGCAGTTCTTC TRBD2 . TRBJ2-1 TRBV11-2
CASSLSRGSTEAFF TGTGCCAGCAGCTTATCACGGGGGAGCACTGAAGCTTTCTTT . . TRBJ1-1 TRBV7-3
CASSPRGQLNTEAFF TGTGCCAGCAGCCCAAGAGGGCAGCTGAACACTGAAGCTTTCTTT . . TRBJ1-1 TRBV5-5
CASSRRAAGDTIYF TGTGCCAGCAGCCGGAGGGCCGCGGGAGACACCATATATTTT . . TRBJ1-3 TRBV3-1/TRBV3-2
CARLSYTEAFF TGTGCCCGGCTAAGTTACACTGAAGCTTTCTTT . once TRBJ1-1 TRBV30
CASSQGRGGYEQYF TGTGCCAGCAGCCAGGGCAGGGGTGGCTACGAGCAGTACTTC . . TRBJ2-7 TRBV27
CASSPGTGMNTEAFF TGCGCCAGCAGCCCCGGGACAGGGATGAACACTGAAGCTTTCTTT TRBD1 . TRBJ1-1 TRBV5-1
CASSLDRLYEQFF TGTGCCAGCAGCTTGGATCGGCTCTATGAGCAGTTCTTC . . TRBJ2-1 TRBV5-6
CAWSLVQYHEQYF TGTGCCTGGAGCTTGGTACAGTACCACGAGCAGTACTTC . . TRBJ2-7 TRBV30
CASSRTGRSGNTIYF TGTGCCAGCAGCCGGACAGGTCGCTCTGGAAACACCATATATTTT TRBD1 . TRBJ1-3 TRBV3-1/TRBV3-2
CASSQPGLAGLHEQFF TGTGCCAGCAGCCAGCCTGGGCTAGCGGGATTACATGAGCAGTTCTTC TRBD2 . TRBJ2-1 TRBV7-8
CASSPTGGEETQYF TGTGCCAGTTCTCCGACAGGGGGCGAAGAGACCCAGTACTTC TRBD1 . TRBJ2-5 TRBV7-3
CASSLQREDYEQYF TGTGCCAGCAGCTTACAGCGGGAGGACTACGAGCAGTACTTC TRBD2 . TRBJ2-7 TRBV11-2
CASSPPSGRNTIYF TGTGCCAGCAGTCCTCCTTCGGGGCGAAACACCATATATTTT . . TRBJ1-3 TRBV28
CASSQAVVGTYGYTF TGTGCCAGCAGCCAAGCAGTCGTGGGAACCTATGGCTACACCTTC . . TRBJ1-2 TRBV14
CSGPASPLHF TGCAGTGGGCCGGCTTCACCCCTCCACTTT . . TRBJ1-6 TRBV20-1
CASSWIGGASSGANVLTF TGTGCCAGCAGTTGGATAGGGGGAGCGAGCTCTGGGGCCAACGTCCTGACTTTC . . TRBJ2-6 TRBV27
CASTTLLGRHEQFF TGTGCCAGCACCACCCTCCTCGGGAGACACGAGCAGTTCTTC . . TRBJ2-1 TRBV6-5